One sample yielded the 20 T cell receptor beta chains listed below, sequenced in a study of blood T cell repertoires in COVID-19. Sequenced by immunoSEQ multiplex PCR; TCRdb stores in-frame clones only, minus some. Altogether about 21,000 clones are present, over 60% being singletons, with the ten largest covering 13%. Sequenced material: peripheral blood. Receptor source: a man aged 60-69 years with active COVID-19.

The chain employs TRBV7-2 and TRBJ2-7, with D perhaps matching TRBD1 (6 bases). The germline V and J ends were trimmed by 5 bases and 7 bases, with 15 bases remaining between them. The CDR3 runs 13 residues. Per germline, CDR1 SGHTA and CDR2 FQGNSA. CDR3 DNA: TGTGCCAGCAGCGTTCCTTACAGGGTAGAGCAGTACTTC. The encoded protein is CASSVPYRVEQYF.

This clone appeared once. CDR3 in amino acids: CASSQAGGYEQYF. The CDR3 DNA is TGTGCCAGCAGCCAAGCGGGGGGCTACGAGCAGTACTTC. The chain carries TRBV3-1 (or the pseudogene TRBV3-2) and TRBJ2-7; 7 nucleotides match TRBD2. Trimming removed 1 base from V and 3 bases from J; junction bases left unmatched: 0. Per the germline V gene, CDR1 is LGHDT and CDR2 is YNNKEL (reference sequence). The CDR3 spans 13 residues.

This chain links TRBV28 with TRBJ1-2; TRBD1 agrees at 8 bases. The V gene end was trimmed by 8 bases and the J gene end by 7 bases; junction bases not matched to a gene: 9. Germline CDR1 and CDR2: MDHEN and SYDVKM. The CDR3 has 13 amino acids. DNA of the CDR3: TGTGCCAGCCTGCAGGGGGCCGCTTTTGGCTACACCTTC. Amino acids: CASLQGAAFGYTF.

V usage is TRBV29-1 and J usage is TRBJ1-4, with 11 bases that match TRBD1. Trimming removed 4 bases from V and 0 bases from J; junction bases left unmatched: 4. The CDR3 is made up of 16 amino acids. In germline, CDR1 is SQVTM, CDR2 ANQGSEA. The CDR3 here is CSVVGQGGATNEKLFF. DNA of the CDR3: TGCAGCGTTGTGGGACAGGGGGGTGCAACTAATGAAAAACTGTTTTTT.

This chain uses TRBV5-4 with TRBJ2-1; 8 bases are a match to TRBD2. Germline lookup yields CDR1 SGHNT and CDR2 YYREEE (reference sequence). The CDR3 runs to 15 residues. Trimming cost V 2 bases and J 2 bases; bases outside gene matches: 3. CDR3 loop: CASSLAGDPYNEQFF. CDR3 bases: TGTGCCAGCAGCTTAGCGGGAGACCCCTACAATGAGCAGTTCTTC.

The CDR3 sequence: CASSRTGGETQYF. CDR3 nucleotides: TGTGCCAGCAGCCGTACGGGGGGAGAGACCCAGTACTTC. The J gene is TRBJ2-5, the V gene TRBV7-9; 7 bases agree with TRBD2. Germline assignment: CDR1 SEHNR and CDR2 FQNEAQ (reference sequence). The junction had 4 bases not matched to a gene; V was cut back by 5 bases and J by 4 bases. The CDR3 loop spans 13 amino acids. The full variable domain, with the rest looked up from reference TRBV7-9 and TRBJ2-5, is DTGVSQNPRHKITKRGQNVTFRCDPISEHNRLYWYRQTLGQGPEFLTYFQNEAQLEKSRLLSDRFSAERPKGSFSTLEIQRTEQGDSAMYLCASSRTGGETQYFGPGTRLLVL.

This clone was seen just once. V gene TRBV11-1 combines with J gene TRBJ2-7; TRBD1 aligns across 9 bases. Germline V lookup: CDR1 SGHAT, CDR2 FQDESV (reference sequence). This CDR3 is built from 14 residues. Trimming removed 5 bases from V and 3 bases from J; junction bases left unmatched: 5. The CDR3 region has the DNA TGTGCCAGCAGCATGGGACAGGGTTACTACGAGCAGTACTTC. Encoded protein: CASSMGQGYYEQYF.

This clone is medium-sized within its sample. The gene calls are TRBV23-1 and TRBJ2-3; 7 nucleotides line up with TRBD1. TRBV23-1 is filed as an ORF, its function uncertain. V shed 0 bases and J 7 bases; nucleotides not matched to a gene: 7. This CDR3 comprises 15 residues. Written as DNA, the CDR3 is TGCGCCAGCAGTCAATCGCGAAGGGGGCTGAATACGCAGTATTTT. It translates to CASSQSRRGLNTQYF.

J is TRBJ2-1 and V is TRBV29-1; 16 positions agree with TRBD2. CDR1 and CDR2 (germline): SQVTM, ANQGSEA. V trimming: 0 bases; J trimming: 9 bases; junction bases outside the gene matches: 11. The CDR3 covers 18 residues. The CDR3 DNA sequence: TGCAGCGTTGAAGATGGGGGACTAGCGGGAGGGCGATTGGGTGAGCAGTTCTTC. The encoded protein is CSVEDGGLAGGRLGEQFF.

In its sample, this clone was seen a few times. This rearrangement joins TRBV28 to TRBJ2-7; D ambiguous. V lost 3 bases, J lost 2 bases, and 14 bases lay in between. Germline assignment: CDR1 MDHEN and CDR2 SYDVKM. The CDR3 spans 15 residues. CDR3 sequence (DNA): TGTGCCAGCAGTTTCTTTTTGAGTAGCACCTACGAGCAGTACTTC. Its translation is CASSFFLSSTYEQYF.

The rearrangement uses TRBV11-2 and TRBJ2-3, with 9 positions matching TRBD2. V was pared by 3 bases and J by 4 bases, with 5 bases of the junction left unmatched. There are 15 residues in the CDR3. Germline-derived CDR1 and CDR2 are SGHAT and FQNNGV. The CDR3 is CASSLSGRSADTQYF. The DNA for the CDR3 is TGTGCCAGCAGCTTGAGCGGGAGGTCCGCAGATACGCAGTATTTT.

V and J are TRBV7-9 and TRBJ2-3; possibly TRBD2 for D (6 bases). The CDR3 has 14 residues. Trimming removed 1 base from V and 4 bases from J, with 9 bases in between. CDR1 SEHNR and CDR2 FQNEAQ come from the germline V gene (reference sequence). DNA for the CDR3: TGTGCCAGCAGCTTAGTCGGGAGTTCAGATACGCAGTATTTT. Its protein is CASSLVGSSDTQYF.

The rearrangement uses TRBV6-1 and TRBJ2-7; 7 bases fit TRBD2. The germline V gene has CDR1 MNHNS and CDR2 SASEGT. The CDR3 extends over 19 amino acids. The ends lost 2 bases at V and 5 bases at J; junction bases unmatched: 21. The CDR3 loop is CASSENPIGASGPWDEQYF. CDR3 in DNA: TGTGCCAGCAGTGAAAACCCCATTGGAGCTAGCGGCCCGTGGGACGAGCAGTACTTC.

The CDR3 sequence: CASSHYGQGIDYGYTF. Written as DNA, the CDR3 is TGTGCCAGCAGCCACTACGGACAGGGAATTGACTATGGCTACACCTTC. This chain connects TRBV3-1 (or the pseudogene TRBV3-2) to TRBJ1-2; 8 bases are a match to TRBD1. Germline V gene sequence: CDR1 LGHDT, CDR2 YNNKEL (reference sequence). J gave up 3 bases and V 3 bases, and 9 bases lay outside the gene matches. The CDR3 has 16 amino acids.

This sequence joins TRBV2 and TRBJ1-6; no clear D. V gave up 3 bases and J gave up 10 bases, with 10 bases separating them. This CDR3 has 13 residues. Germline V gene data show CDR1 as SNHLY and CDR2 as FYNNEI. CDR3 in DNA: TGTGCCAGCAGTGATCGGGTCTGGTCACCCCTCCACTTT. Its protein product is CASSDRVWSPLHF.

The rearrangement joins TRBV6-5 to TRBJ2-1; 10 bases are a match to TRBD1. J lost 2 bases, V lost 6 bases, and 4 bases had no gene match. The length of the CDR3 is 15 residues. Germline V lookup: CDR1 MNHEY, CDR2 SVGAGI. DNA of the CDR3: TGTGCCAGCAGGGCCGGGACAGGGGCCTACAATGAGCAGTTCTTC. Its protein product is CASRAGTGAYNEQFF.

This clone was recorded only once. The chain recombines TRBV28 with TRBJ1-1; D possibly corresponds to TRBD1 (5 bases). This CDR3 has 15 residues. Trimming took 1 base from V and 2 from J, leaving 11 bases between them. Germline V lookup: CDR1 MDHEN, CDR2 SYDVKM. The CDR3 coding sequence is TGTGCCAGCAGTTTATCCCCTACAGGCAACACTGAAGCTTTCTTT. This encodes CASSLSPTGNTEAFF.

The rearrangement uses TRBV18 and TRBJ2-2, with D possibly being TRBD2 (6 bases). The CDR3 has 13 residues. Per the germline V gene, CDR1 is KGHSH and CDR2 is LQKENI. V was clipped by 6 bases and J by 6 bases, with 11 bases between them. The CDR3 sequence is CASSATSAGELFF. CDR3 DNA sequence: TGTGCCAGCTCCGCGACTAGTGCCGGGGAGCTGTTTTTT.

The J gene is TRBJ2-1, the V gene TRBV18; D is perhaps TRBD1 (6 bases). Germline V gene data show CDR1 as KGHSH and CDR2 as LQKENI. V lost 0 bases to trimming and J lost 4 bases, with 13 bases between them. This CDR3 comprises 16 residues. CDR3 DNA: TGTGCCAGCTCACCACCGAACAGGGCCTTATACAATGAGCAGTTCTTC. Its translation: CASSPPNRALYNEQFF. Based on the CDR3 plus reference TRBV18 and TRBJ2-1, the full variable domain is NAGVMQNPRHLVRRRGQEARLRCSPMKGHSHVYWYRQLPEEGLKFMVYLQKENIIDESGMPKERFSAEFPKEGPSILRIQQVVRGDSAAYFCASSPPNRALYNEQFFGPGTRLTVL.

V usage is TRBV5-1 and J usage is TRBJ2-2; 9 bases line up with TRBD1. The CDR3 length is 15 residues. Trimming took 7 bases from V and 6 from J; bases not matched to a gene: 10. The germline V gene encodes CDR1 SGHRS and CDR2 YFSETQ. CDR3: CASSLARTGAGELFF. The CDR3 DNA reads TGCGCCAGCTCCTTGGCTCGGACAGGGGCCGGGGAGCTGTTTTTT. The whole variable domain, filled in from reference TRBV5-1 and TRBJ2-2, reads KAGVTQTPRYLIKTRGQQVTLSCSPISGHRSVSWYQQTPGQGLQFLFEYFSETQRNKGNFPGRFSGRQFSNSRSEMNVSTLELGDSALYLCASSLARTGAGELFFGEGSRLTVL.